This TCR beta chain derives from a study of T cell clonotyping in hematopoietic cell transplantation. Study observations and caveats: At the given depth, recipient repertoires were over 97% de novo clonotypes. After transplant, recipient diversity fell while pathologically expanded clonotypes grew through day 180. Broader posttransplant TCR repertoire diversity was predicted by graft donor and pretransplant recipient Inverse Simpson Index values.

About this clone itself: Its target is not known.

The data were produced by immunoSEQ multiplex PCR, yet TCRdb's version contains in-frame clones alone and is incomplete. The top ten clones hold roughly 6% of a sample with about 900 clones, about 95% of them seen once. The V and J ends lost 7 bases and 1 base respectively, with 13 bases between them. The germline gives CDR1 WNHNN, CDR2 SYGVQD (reference sequence). CDR3 length: 14 amino acids. The sequencing used peripheral blood mononuclear cells, collected 180 days after allogeneic stem cell transplant. This TCR derives from a male patient aged 55-69 years who had an allogeneic stem cell transplant from an unrelated donor, so T cells may come from the graft donor. Some clones in this sample may be carry-over from other donors' samples. The gene calls are TRBV10-1 and TRBJ2-5, with D uncertain. In DNA form, the CDR3 reads TGCGCCAGCACCCTCGGACGGCCCCAAGAGACCCAGTACTTC. Amino acid sequence: CASTLGRPQETQYF.